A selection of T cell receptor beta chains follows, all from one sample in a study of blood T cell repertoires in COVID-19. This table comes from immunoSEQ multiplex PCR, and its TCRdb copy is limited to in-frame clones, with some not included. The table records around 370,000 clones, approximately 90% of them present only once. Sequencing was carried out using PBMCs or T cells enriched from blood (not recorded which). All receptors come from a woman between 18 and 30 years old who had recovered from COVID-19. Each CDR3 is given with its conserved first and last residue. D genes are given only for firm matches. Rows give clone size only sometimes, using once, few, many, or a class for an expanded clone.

CASSQAGREQFF,TGTGCCAGCAGCCAAGCGGGGAGGGAGCAGTTCTTC,TRBJ2-1,TRBD2,.,TRBV6-5
CASSESLQGVAGYTF,TGTGCCAGCAGTGAATCCCTTCAGGGCGTTGCTGGCTACACCTTC,TRBJ1-2,.,.,TRBV2
CAWSTGKRTFF,TGTGCCTGGAGTACCGGGAAAAGAACTTTCTTT,TRBJ1-1,.,.,TRBV30
CATSEGSDRLSYEQYF,TGTGCCACCAGCGAGGGCTCGGACAGGCTCTCCTACGAGCAGTACTTC,TRBJ2-7,TRBD1,.,TRBV15
CASSLAGGFDGYTF,TGTGCCAGCAGCTTAGCGGGGGGATTCGATGGCTACACCTTC,TRBJ1-2,.,.,TRBV7-2
CASRLAKRTSGGPNEQYF,TGTGCAAGTCGCTTAGCCAAAAGGACTAGCGGGGGTCCTAACGAGCAGTACTTC,TRBJ2-7,.,few,TRBV12-2
CSVGDRGMNTEAFF,TGCAGCGTGGGGGACAGGGGGATGAACACTGAAGCTTTCTTT,TRBJ1-1,TRBD1,.,TRBV29-1
CASSSRPGGPNTEAFF,TGTGCCAGCAGCTCCCGCCCCGGGGGTCCGAACACTGAAGCTTTCTTT,TRBJ1-1,.,.,TRBV7-3
CASSQGQGGYSPLHF,TGTGCCAGCAGCCAAGGACAGGGTGGTTATTCACCCCTCCACTTT,TRBJ1-6,TRBD1,.,TRBV14
CASSHSGTASNQPQHF,TGCGCCAGCAGCCATTCCGGGACAGCTAGCAATCAGCCCCAGCATTTT,TRBJ1-5,TRBD1,.,TRBV4-1